This is a list of T cell receptor beta chains from one sample in a study of T cells in Graves' hyperthyroidism and ophthalmopathy. TCRdb analysed the multiplex PCR reads with MiXCR anew, one entry per CDR3 protein. The sample shows 490,000 or so distinct CDR3 sequences, about 16% of them seen only once. Sequencing was performed on blood. The source of these receptors is a woman in her 30s with Graves' ophthalmopathy. Each CDR3 is given with its conserved first and last residue. A D gene is named only where the DNA matches it firmly. Clone size is shown for a subset of rows, as once, few, many or a class of expanded clone.

clone size,J gene,D gene,V gene,CDR3 DNA,CDR3 protein
many,TRBJ2-5,-,TRBV20-1,TGCAGTGTTCGACAGGCCCAAGAGACCCAGTACTTC,CSVRQAQETQYF
few,TRBJ2-7,-,TRBV29-1,TGCAGCGTTGAAGAAAATGGAGCCAGTAGGAACGAGCAGTACTTC,CSVEENGASRNEQYF
many,TRBJ2-1,TRBD1,TRBV30,TGTGCCTGGAGTACAGGACAGGGGTACAATGAGCAGTTCTTC,CAWSTGQGYNEQFF
-,TRBJ2-3,TRBD1,TRBV7-8,TGTGCCAGCAGCCAACGGACAGGGTACACAGATACGCAGTATTTT,CASSQRTGYTDTQYF
many,TRBJ2-1,TRBD1,TRBV5-5,TGTGCCAGCATCCGGACAGGGAACAATGAGCAGTTCTTC,CASIRTGNNEQFF
many,TRBJ1-5,TRBD1,TRBV24-1,TGTGCCACCAGTGACTCGAGGACAGGTTGGGATCAGCCCCAGCATTTT,CATSDSRTGWDQPQHF
many,TRBJ2-3,TRBD2,TRBV27,TGTGCCAGCGGCGCGGGAGGGCCAGTCGGCACAGATACGCAGTATTTT,CASGAGGPVGTDTQYF
many,TRBJ2-5,TRBD2,TRBV13,TGTGCCAGCAGCTTACTAGCGGGAACCGGCGAGACCCAGTACTTC,CASSLLAGTGETQYF
few,TRBJ2-7,TRBD2,TRBV4-2,TGTGCCAGCAGCCAAGAGGGACTAGTCTCCTACGAGCAGTACTTC,CASSQEGLVSYEQYF
few,TRBJ2-4,-,TRBV28,TGTGCCAGCAGTTTCTTAAACTACAAGGACGGTGAACTAGCCAAAAACATTCAGTACTTC,CASSFLNYKDGELAKNIQYF
many,TRBJ2-7,TRBD1,TRBV7-9,TGTGCCAGCAGCGCCAGGACAGGGAAGGAGCAGTACTTC,CASSARTGKEQYF
-,TRBJ2-7,TRBD1,TRBV5-6,TGTGCCAGCAGCGGACAGGGTTTCGGCGAGCAGTACTTC,CASSGQGFGEQYF
-,TRBJ2-6,TRBD2,TRBV7-2,TGTGCCAGCAGCGCGGGACTAGCAGGTGGGGCCAACGTCCTGACTTTC,CASSAGLAGGANVLTF
few,TRBJ1-1,-,TRBV6-2/TRBV6-3,TGTGCCAGCAGTTACTCGAGCTGGGGGACTGAAGCTTTCTTT,CASSYSSWGTEAFF
-,TRBJ2-3,TRBD2,TRBV20-1,TGCAGTGCTCACCCGGTTAGCGGGGCTTCTAGCACAGATACGCAGTATTTT,CSAHPVSGASSTDTQYF
many,TRBJ2-1,-,TRBV28,TGTGCCAGCAGTTTTCCCGGCGGTCTCCTAGGCAATGAGCAGTTCTTC,CASSFPGGLLGNEQFF
-,TRBJ1-1,-,TRBV7-9,TGTGCCAGCCCAAGTAGTCACGACACTGAAGCTTTCTTT,CASPSSHDTEAFF
many,TRBJ2-2,-,TRBV27,TGTGCCAGCAGTTTTGGAGCCGGGGAGCTGTTTTTT,CASSFGAGELFF